The rows below give T cell receptor beta chains drawn from one sample of a study of control samples from healthy donors and cancer patients. Clones were sequenced by immunoSEQ multiplex PCR, and TCRdb holds only the in-frame ones, with some missing. The table records some 64,000 clones, about nine tenths of them present only once. The sequenced sample was PBMCs. The receptors stem from a woman between 45 and 65 years old with colorectal cancer. Each CDR3 is given without its conserved first and last residue.

V	J	CDR3
TRBV19	TRBJ1-1	ASIPDRGTEAF
TRBV5-1	TRBJ2-3	ASSLATDTDTQY
TRBV27	TRBJ1-5	ASSHINQPQH
TRBV28	TRBJ1-5	ASSLRAVYSNQPQH
TRBV5-4	TRBJ1-1	ASSGGTGRGTEAF
TRBV7-2	TRBJ2-5	ASSIYISRQLQETQY
TRBV5-5	TRBJ2-5	ASSLGLNQETQY
TRBV2	TRBJ1-5	ASSVAGSSNQPQH
TRBV5-1	TRBJ2-2	ASSPNNANTGELF
TRBV11-2	TRBJ2-7	ASSSPRGLEQY
TRBV28	TRBJ2-1	ASVAGRYNEQF
TRBV5-4	TRBJ1-2	ASSLTGLYGYT
TRBV29-1	TRBJ2-1	SVEPSLYNEQF
TRBV28	TRBJ1-6	ASRKQGNNSPLH
TRBV7-8	TRBJ1-6	ASSLSGDSPLH
TRBV3-1/TRBV3-2	TRBJ2-3	ASSQGISGGEAPDTQY
TRBV5-1	TRBJ1-1	ASSLTEGTEAF
TRBV15	TRBJ1-5	ATRTGLNQPQH
TRBV10-3	TRBJ2-7	ATGRDSYEQY